The present T cell receptor (beta chain) was sequenced within a study of blood T cell repertoires in COVID-19. Study overall: Samples came from the United States, Italy and Spain, spanning acute and convalescent COVID-19. In each case, the material was cDNA or gDNA derived from T cells, B-cell-depleted T cells, or PBMCs.

Germline assignment: CDR1 MDHEN and CDR2 SYDVKM. The CDR3 has 14 residues. The ends lost 6 bases at V and 7 bases at J; junction bases unmatched: 8. Authors' methods: Using reference gene primer amplification, nucleated cell counts were estimated. Sequenced by immunoSEQ multiplex PCR; TCRdb stores in-frame clones only, minus some. The V and J calls and clone size were taken over from that table, and D and trimming were inferred from the DNA. This table holds over 200,000 clones, roughly 84% found once. This chain links TRBV28 with TRBJ1-5, with TRBD1 matching 8 bases. The sequence derives from a middle-aged man with active or convalescent COVID-19. Sequencing was done on a sample of peripheral blood. CDR3 DNA: TGTGCCAGCAGCGCCGGACAGGGCGGCCAGCCCCAGCATTTT. Residues: CASSAGQGGQPQHF.